This T cell receptor beta chain was documented in a study of blood T cell repertoires in COVID-19. For the study at large: COVID-19 samples collected from the United States, Italy and Spain covered acute and convalescent phases.

This CDR3 has 19 amino acids. CDR1 is LGHNA and CDR2 is YSLEER in the germline V gene. V dropped 0 bases and J dropped 4; count of bases not matched to a gene: 11. Profiled with immunoSEQ multiplex PCR; TCRdb holds only in-frame clones, not every one. This table holds fewer than 100,000 clones, approximately 87% found once. The chain links TRBV4-3 to TRBJ2-3; 12 positions match TRBD2. The sequence derives from a human donor in a cohort sampled during active COVID-19. The specimen sequenced was peripheral blood. In nucleotides, the CDR3 is TGCGCCAGCAGCCAAGACGCTAGCGGGAGGGCCAAGGTTGCAGATACGCAGTATTTT. It codes for CASSQDASGRAKVADTQYF.